Sequencing of this T cell receptor beta chain was carried out in a study of CXCR3-negative and CXCR3-positive naive CD8 T cells. Comments on this clonotype: The antigen remains undetermined.

The TRB cDNA libraries were prepared by 5' RACE with UMI labels. TCRdb re-analyzed the 5' RACE reads; it lists each CDR3 protein once, without DNA. There are approximately 89,000 distinct CDR3 sequences in the sample, with almost 0.55% held by the top ten. This CDR3 contains 21 residues. The germline CDR1 and CDR2 sequences are LGHDT and YNNKEL (reference sequence). Overall study results and limits: Both naive subsets showed comparably high diversity, and memory CD8+ cells showed much lower diversity. More hydrophobic TRB CDR3s were found in CXCR3-positive naive cells than in CXCR3-negative naive cells.

Cells classed as naive CD8+ T cells were CD45RO-CCR7+CD27+CD95-. The clonotype was recovered from a human donor in good health. Some clones in this sample may be carry-over from other donors' samples. Input material: naive CXCR3+ CD8+ T cells from blood. As to subset: CD45RO-CCR7+CD27+CD95- naive CD8+ T cells expressing CXCR3 (TNR3+). V is TRBV3-1 and J is TRBJ2-1; checking the TCRdb D call of TRBD2 is not possible without DNA. The CDR3 here is CASSQEGTSREIKSSYNEQFF.